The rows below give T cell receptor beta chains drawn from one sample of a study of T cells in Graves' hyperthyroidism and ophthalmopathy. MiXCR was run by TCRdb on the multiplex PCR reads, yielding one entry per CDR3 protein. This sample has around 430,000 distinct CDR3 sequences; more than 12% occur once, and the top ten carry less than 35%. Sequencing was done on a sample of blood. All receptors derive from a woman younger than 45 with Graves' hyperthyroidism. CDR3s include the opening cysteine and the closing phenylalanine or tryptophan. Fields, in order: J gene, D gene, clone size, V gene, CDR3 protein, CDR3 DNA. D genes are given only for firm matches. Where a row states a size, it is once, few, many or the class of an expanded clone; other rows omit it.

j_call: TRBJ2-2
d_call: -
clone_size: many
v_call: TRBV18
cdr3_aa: CASSKPGLDTGELFF
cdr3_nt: TGTGCCAGCTCAAAACCGGGACTTGACACCGGGGAGCTGTTTTTT

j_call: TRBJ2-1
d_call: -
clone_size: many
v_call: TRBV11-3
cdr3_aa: CASSLIQGSYNEQFF
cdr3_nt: TGTGCCAGCAGCTTAATCCAGGGCTCCTACAATGAGCAGTTCTTC

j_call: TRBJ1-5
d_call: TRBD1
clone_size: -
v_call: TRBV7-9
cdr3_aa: CASSHDRVSNQPQHF
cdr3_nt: TGTGCCAGCAGCCACGACAGGGTTAGCAATCAGCCCCAGCATTTT

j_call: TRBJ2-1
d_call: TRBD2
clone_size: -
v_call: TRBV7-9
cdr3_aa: CASSVTSGRFNEQFF
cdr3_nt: TGTGCCAGCAGCGTGACTAGCGGGAGGTTCAATGAGCAGTTCTTC

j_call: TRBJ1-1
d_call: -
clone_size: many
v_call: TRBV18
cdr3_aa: CASSLKGGGNTEAFF
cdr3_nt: TGTGCCAGCTCACTCAAGGGAGGGGGTAACACTGAAGCTTTCTTT

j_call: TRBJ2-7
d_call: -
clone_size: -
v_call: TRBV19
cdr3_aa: CASSIMTGAYEQYF
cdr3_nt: TGTGCCAGTAGTATAATGACCGGGGCCTACGAGCAGTACTTC

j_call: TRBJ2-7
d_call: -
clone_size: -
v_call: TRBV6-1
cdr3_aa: CASSPRVDSYEQYF
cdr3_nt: TGTGCCAGCAGCCCACGGGTGGACTCCTACGAGCAGTACTTC

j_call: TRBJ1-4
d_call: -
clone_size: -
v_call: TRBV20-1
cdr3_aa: CSARSPVANEKLFF
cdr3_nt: TGCAGTGCTCGGAGCCCGGTCGCTAATGAAAAACTGTTTTTT

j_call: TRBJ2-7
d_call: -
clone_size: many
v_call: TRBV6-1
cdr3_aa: CASSESYYEQYF
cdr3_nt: TGTGCCAGCAGTGAATCTTACTACGAGCAGTACTTC

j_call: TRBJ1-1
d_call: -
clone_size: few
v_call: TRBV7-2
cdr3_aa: CASSFAGHSNTEAFF
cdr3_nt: TGTGCCAGCAGCTTCGCGGGACATTCTAACACTGAAGCTTTCTTT